This T cell receptor beta chain was captured in a study of sequential checkpoint blockade in melanoma. Study as a whole: Each arm's sequence ended with maintenance nivolumab.

Treatment noted: randomized to nivolumab then ipilimumab (arm A) or the reverse (arm B). The CDR3 consists of 14 residues. Germline CDR1 LNHDA, CDR2 SQIVND (reference sequence). Trimming left V 4 bases short and J 0 bases short, with 6 bases between. Data came from immunoSEQ multiplex PCR; TCRdb stores just in-frame clones and leaves some out. Of roughly 5,400 clones in the sample, about 26% are singletons; the top ten hold 20% to 25%. This clone was counted between two and nine times. Source: tumor tissue (inferred from file names), taken from a patient given nivolumab and ipilimumab in sequence. The chain joins TRBV19 to TRBJ1-4; D is unresolved. The clonotype originates from a human donor with melanoma. The CDR3 coding sequence is TGTGCCAGTAGTAAAGGGACAACTAATGAAAAACTGTTTTTT. Its translation: CASSKGTTNEKLFF.